The present T cell receptor (beta chain) was sequenced within a study of shared clonotypes between healthy human individuals. Notes on the study in general: Larger estimated richness was generally recorded for naive subsets relative to memory subsets. Only blood samples were collected, and tissue repertoires likely differ.

The V end lost 3 bases, the J end lost 1 base, and 17 bases lay between the germline ends. Germline CDR1 and CDR2: SGHRS and YFSETQ. The CDR3 has 16 residues. Concerning this clone itself: Its antigen is still unknown.

When replicate PCRs were run on sorted subsets, they used approximately 0.2 ug DNA, about 30,000 T cell genomes. Measured with immunoSEQ multiplex PCR; TCRdb has only the in-frame clones, and not every one. The table shows around 700,000 clones, with 74% occurring only once. The chain employs TRBV5-1 and TRBJ2-7; no definite D call. This receptor was taken from a woman aged 30 to 39 in good health. The sample comprised memory CD4+ T cells sorted from blood. Subset specified: CD45RA-negative fraction. CDR3 region: CASSSGAGVQSYEQYF. CDR3 nucleotide sequence: TGCGCCAGCAGCTCCGGTGCAGGCGTACAATCCTACGAGCAGTACTTC.